This entry is about one TCR beta chain. The clone's antigen remains unknown. Base qualities were left out, and no much larger clone turns up one base away. Including the terminal cysteine and phenylalanine, the CDR3 comprises 15 residues. Left in the record is the CDR3 DNA by itself, 45 bases read in frame from the first base. The germline V gene (reference sequence) provides CDR1 SSHAT and CDR2 FNYEAQ. The V end gives up 1 base and the J end 5 bases, leaving 4 bases in the junction not matched to a gene. The sample originates from a study of cytomegalovirus exposure and HLA in healthy donors (dated by TCRdb to 2016 to 2017). Describing the broader study: The roughly 700 repertoires of the first cohort and the 120 or so validation repertoires were produced on the same platform, according to a later analysis. In addition to the first cohort of approximately 670 subjects, a separate validation cohort of around 110 different subjects was used. The aim of the study was to test whether cataloging public T cell receptors could identify signatures of past pathogen exposure. To predict cytomegalovirus infection status, the study combined high-throughput TCR immunosequencing, statistical association of individual TCRs with disease status, and machine learning.

The library came from the immunoSEQ multiplex PCR assay. From the authors' description of their analysis: To diagnose cytomegalovirus status from the catalog of TCR beta chain sequences, a statistical classification framework was built. In its TCRdb copy, this immuneACCESS table keeps in-frame sequences only and misses some clones. Where compared with another copy, unresolved V genes explain less than half of these, and the others have no known cause. That table is the source of V, J and clone size, and D and trimming were worked out from the DNA. Counted in this sample were roughly 300,000 clones; 86% of them appeared once. About 0.8% of the sample rests with the top ten. What the study reported, not specific to this receptor: The classifier was reported to diagnose cytomegalovirus status with high specificity and sensitivity in both the original cohort and the validation cohort. A later analysis had no HLA typing for the validation cohort, so co-occurrence there was scored across all 110 or so repertoires. Most TCR sequences were observed very rarely across donors, whereas some public TCRs were present in many individuals. In vitro tests confirmed that a few of the cytomegalovirus-associated TCR beta chains recognize cytomegalovirus antigens. The study gave a list of some 150 TCR beta chains associated with cytomegalovirus. The authors suggested that the approach could potentially be extended to other disease states and immunological phenotypes. In a later analysis, TCRs clustered in the first cohort were found to also tend to co-occur in the 130 or so validation repertoires, with over 90% of cluster scores above 0.

The donors were included in the validation cohort of some 120 subjects, a group kept apart from the roughly 680-subject first cohort. The origin of this receptor is a woman in her late teens or twenties in good health and CMV-seronegative. Rearrangement joined TRBV7-7 to TRBJ2-1, with 8 bases in between that match TRBD1. Material for sequencing was PBMCs. The nucleotide sequence is TGTGCCAGCAGCTTAGGGACAGGGTATAACAATGAGCAGTTCTTC. This yields the protein CASSLGTGYNNEQFF.